The 2 T cell receptor beta chains below were found in one sample sequenced in a study of CD8+ T cells in alopecia areata. RNA extraction and reverse transcription yielded cDNA as sequencing template. The protocol was immunoSEQ multiplex PCR, while the TCRdb copy is restricted to in-frame clones and leaves out a portion. Altogether some 200,000 clones are present, roughly three fifths being singletons, with the ten largest covering approximately 3.4%. Stated treatment: oral pan-JAK inhibitor, 5-10 mg twice daily. The starting material was CD4+ T cells sorted from blood, obtained at week 4, from a patient treated with tofacitinib. The receptor set was obtained from a human donor with alopecia areata.

This clone has only a few counts. Other nucleotide sequences in the sample specify the same CDR3. The V call is TRBV5-1, the J call TRBJ2-7; D not certain. Trimming took 0 bases from V and 0 from J, leaving 7 bases between them. This CDR3 region has 14 residues. The germline CDR1 and CDR2 sequences are SGHRS and YFSETQ. This CDR3 reads CASSLAGTSYEQYF. The CDR3 nucleotides read TGCGCCAGCAGCTTGGCAGGAACCTCCTACGAGCAGTACTTC. The full variable domain, with the rest looked up from reference TRBV5-1 and TRBJ2-7, is KAGVTQTPRYLIKTRGQQVTLSCSPISGHRSVSWYQQTPGQGLQFLFEYFSETQRNKGNFPGRFSGRQFSNSRSEMNVSTLELGDSALYLCASSLAGTSYEQYFGPGTRLTVT.

This rearrangement joins TRBV30 to TRBJ1-4; no firm D call. The CDR3 covers 12 residues. Trimming took off 0 bases at V and 7 bases at J, with 6 bases between the two ends. CDR1 and CDR2 from the germline V gene are GTSNPN and SVGIG (reference sequence). DNA for the CDR3: TGTGCCTGGAGTGTATTTTCTGAAAAACTGTTTTTT. The encoded protein is CAWSVFSEKLFF. Drawing the rest from reference TRBV30 and TRBJ1-4, the complete variable domain is SQTIHQWPATLVQPVGSPLSLECTVEGTSNPNLYWYRQAAGRGLQLLFYSVGIGQISSEVPQNLSASRPQDRQFILSSKKLLLSDSGFYLCAWSVFSEKLFFGSGTQLSVL.